This T cell receptor beta chain derives from a study of OX40 agonist ivuxolimab in advanced cancers. Study at large: The patients received agonistic anti-OX40 (CD134) antibody ivuxolimab. Intravenous ivuxolimab at 0.01 to 10 mg/kg was given to patients every 2 weeks. Partial responses were achieved by three patients, one with hepatocellular carcinoma and two with cutaneous melanoma. General study results and limits: More expanded clones were seen, on average, in CD8+ T cells than in CD4+.

TCRdb's copy holds only in-frame clones and misses some; the assay was immunoSEQ multiplex PCR. The sample lists some 52,000 clones; 90% to 95% were seen once. Turning to this clone: Antigen: not known.

Trimming took off 4 bases at V and 7 bases at J, with 11 bases between the two ends. The CDR3 runs 12 residues. Per the germline V gene, CDR1 is MDHEN and CDR2 is SYDVKM. The receptor was derived from an adult with an advanced solid tumor such as melanoma, head and neck, liver or kidney cancer. Sequencing used CD4+ or CD8+ T cells sorted from blood, obtained in a trial of the OX40 agonist ivuxolimab. The rearrangement links TRBV28 to TRBJ2-7; D is possibly TRBD2 (5 bases). The CDR3 nucleotides read TGTGCCAGCAGTTGGGGTCCGGGAGAGCAGTACTTC. Protein: CASSWGPGEQYF.